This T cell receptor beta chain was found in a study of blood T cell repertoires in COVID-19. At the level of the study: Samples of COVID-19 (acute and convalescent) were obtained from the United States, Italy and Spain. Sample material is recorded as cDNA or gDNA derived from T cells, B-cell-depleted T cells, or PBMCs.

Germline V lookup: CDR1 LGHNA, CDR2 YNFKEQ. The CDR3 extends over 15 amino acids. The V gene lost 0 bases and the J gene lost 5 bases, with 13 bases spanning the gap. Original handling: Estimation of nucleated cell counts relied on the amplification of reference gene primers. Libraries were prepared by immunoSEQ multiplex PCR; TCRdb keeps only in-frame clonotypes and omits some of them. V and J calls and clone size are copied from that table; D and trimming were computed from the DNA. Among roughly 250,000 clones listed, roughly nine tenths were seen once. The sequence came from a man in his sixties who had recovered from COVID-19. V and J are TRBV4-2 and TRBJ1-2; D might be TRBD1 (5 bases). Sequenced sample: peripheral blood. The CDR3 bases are TGTGCCAGCAGCCAAGATCTGGGGAGGACATATGGCTACACCTTC. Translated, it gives CASSQDLGRTYGYTF.